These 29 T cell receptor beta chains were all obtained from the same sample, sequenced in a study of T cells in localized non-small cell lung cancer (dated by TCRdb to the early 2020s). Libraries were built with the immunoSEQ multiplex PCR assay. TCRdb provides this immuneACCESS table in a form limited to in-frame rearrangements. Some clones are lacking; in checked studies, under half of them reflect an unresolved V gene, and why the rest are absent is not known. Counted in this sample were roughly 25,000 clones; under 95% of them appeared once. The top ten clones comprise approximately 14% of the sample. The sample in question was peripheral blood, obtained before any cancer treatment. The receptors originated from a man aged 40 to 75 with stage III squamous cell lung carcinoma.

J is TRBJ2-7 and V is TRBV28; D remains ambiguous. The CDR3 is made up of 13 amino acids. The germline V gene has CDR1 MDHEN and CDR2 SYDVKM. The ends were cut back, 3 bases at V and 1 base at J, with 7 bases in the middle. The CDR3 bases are TGTGCCAGCAGTTTCAGTCCTTCCTACGAGCAGTACTTC. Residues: CASSFSPSYEQYF.

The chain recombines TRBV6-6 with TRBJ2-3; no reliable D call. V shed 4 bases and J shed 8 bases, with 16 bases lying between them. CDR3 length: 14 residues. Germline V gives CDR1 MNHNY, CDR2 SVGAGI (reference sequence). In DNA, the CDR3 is TGTGCCAGCAGTTCCCCTCCCGTCTGGGGTACGCAGTATTTT. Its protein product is CASSSPPVWGTQYF.

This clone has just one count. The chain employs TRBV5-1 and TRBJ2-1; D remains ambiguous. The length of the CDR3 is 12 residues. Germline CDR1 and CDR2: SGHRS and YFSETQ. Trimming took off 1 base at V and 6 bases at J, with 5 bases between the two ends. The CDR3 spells CASSLNGNEQFF. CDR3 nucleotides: TGCGCCAGCAGCTTGAACGGCAATGAGCAGTTCTTC.

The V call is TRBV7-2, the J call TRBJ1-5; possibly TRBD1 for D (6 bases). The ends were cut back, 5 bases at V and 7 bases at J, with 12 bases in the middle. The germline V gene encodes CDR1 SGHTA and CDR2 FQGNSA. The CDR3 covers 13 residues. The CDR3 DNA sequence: TGTGCCAGCAGCAACCATCAGGGGCAGCCCCAGCATTTT. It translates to CASSNHQGQPQHF.

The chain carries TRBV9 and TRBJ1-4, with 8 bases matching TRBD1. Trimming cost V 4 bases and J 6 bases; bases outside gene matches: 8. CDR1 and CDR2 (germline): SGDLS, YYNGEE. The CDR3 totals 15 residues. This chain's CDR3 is CASSPTGTGYEKLFF. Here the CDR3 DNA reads TGTGCCAGCAGCCCTACGGGGACAGGTTATGAAAAACTGTTTTTT. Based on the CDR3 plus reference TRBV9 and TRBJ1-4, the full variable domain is DSGVTQTPKHLITATGQRVTLRCSPRSGDLSVYWYQQSLDQGLQFLIQYYNGEERAKGNILERFSAQQFPDLHSELNLSSLELGDSALYFCASSPTGTGYEKLFFGSGTQLSVL.

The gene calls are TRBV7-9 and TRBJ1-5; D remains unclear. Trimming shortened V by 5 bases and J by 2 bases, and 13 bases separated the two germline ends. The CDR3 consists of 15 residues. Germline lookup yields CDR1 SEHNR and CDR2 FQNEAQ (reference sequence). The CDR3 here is CASSPGPVGNQPQHF. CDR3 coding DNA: TGTGCCAGCAGCCCTGGACCGGTTGGCAATCAGCCCCAGCATTTT.

The CDR3 DNA reads as TGCGCCAGCAGCTTGGACAAGGGGGTTGGCACTGAAGCTTTCTTT. Its translation is CASSLDKGVGTEAFF. The chain employs TRBV5-1 and TRBJ1-1; possible D gene TRBD1, 6 bases. The CDR3 length is 15 residues. Trimming removed 0 bases from V and 4 bases from J, with 13 bases in between. Per germline, CDR1 SGHRS and CDR2 YFSETQ.

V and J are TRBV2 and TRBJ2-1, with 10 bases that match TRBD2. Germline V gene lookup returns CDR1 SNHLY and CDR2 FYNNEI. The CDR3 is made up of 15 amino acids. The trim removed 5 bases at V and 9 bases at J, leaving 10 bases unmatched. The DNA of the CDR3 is TGTGCCAGCAGTACTAGCGGGACCCGGGTGGCTGAGCAGTTCTTC. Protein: CASSTSGTRVAEQFF.

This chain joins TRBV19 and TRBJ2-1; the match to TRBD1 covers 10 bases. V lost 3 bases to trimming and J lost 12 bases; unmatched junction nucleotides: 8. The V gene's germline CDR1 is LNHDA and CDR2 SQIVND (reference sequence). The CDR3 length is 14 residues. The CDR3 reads CASSIADRGRAQFF. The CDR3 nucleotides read TGTGCCAGTAGTATCGCAGACAGGGGGCGTGCGCAGTTCTTC.

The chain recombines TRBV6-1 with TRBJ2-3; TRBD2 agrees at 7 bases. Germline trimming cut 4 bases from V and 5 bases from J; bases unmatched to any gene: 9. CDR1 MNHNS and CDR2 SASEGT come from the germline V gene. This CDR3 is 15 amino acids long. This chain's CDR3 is CASSVGGSSKDTQYF. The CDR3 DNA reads TGTGCCAGCAGTGTGGGCGGGAGTTCTAAAGATACGCAGTATTTT.

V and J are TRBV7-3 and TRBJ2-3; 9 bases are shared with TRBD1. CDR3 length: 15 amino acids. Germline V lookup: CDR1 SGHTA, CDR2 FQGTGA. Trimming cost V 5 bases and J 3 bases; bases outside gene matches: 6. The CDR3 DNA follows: TGTGCCAGCAGCGGGGGGACAGGGCCAACAGATACGCAGTATTTT. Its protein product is CASSGGTGPTDTQYF.

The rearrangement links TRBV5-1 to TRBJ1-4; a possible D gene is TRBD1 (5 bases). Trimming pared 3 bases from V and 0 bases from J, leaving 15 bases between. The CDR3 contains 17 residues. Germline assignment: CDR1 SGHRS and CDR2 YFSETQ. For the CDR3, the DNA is TGCGCCAGCAGCTATCTCGGGACTCCTTCAACTAATGAAAAACTGTTTTTT. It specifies CASSYLGTPSTNEKLFF.

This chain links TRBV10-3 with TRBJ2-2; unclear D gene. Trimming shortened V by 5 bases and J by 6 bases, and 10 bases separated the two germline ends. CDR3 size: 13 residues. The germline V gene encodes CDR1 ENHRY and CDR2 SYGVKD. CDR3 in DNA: TGTGCCATCAGTCGAAGTGGGGCCGGGGAGCTGTTTTTT. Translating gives CAISRSGAGELFF.

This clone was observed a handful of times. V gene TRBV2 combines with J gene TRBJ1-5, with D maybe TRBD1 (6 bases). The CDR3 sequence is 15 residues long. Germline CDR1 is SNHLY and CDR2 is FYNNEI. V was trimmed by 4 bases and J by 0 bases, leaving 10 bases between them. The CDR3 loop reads CASSAWTDSNQPQHF. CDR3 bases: TGTGCCAGCAGTGCGTGGACAGATAGCAATCAGCCCCAGCATTTT. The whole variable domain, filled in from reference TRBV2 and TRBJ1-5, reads EPEVTQTPSHQVTQMGQEVILRCVPISNHLYFYWYRQILGQKVEFLVSFYNNEISEKSEIFDDQFSVERPDGSNFTLKIRSTKLEDSAMYFCASSAWTDSNQPQHFGDGTRLSIL.

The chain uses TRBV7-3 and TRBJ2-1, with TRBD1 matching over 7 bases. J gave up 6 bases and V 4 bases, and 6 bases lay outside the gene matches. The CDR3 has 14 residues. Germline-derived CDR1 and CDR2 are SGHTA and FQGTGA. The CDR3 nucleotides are TGTGCCAGCAGCTCCCAGACAGGGCGCAATGAGCAGTTCTTC. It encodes CASSSQTGRNEQFF.

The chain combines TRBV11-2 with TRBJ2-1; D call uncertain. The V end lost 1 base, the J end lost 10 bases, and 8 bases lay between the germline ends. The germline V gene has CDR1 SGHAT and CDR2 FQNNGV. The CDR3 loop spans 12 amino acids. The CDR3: CASSLGRVEQFF. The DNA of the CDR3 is TGTGCCAGCAGCTTAGGACGGGTCGAGCAGTTCTTC.

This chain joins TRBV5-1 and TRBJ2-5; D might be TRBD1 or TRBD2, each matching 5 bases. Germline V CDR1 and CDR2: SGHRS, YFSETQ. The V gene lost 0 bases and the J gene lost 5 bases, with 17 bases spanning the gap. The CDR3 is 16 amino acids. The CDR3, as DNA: TGCGCCAGCAGCTTGGATTCGGGGACCCCCAGGGAGACCCAGTACTTC. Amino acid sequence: CASSLDSGTPRETQYF.

DNA of the CDR3: TGTGCCAGCAGCTTAGGGGGAGGGCCGGGCACAGATACGCAGTATTTT. Protein: CASSLGGGPGTDTQYF. The chain links TRBV11-2 to TRBJ2-3; TRBD2 agrees at 7 bases. CDR1 is SGHAT, CDR2 FQNNGV, per germline. Germline trimming cut 1 base from V and 1 base from J; bases unmatched to any gene: 5. The CDR3 sequence is 16 residues long.

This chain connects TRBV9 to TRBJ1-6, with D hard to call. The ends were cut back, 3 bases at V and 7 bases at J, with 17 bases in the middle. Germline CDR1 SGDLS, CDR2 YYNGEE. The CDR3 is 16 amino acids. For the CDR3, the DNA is TGTGCCAGCAGCGCCGGCATGGTCCAAGGGAATTCACCCCTCCACTTT. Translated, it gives CASSAGMVQGNSPLHF.

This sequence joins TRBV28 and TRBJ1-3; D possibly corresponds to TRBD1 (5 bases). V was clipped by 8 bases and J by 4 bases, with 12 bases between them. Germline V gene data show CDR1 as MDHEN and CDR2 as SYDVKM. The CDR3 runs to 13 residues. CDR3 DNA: TGTGCCAGCCAAGGGACGCCCGGAAACACCATATATTTT. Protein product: CASQGTPGNTIYF.

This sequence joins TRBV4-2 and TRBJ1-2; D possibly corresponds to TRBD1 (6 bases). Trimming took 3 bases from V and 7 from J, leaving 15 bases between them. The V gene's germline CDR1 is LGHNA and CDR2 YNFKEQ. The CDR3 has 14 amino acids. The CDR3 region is CASSHTQGGGGYTF. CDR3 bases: TGTGCCAGCAGCCACACACAGGGAGGAGGTGGCTACACCTTC.

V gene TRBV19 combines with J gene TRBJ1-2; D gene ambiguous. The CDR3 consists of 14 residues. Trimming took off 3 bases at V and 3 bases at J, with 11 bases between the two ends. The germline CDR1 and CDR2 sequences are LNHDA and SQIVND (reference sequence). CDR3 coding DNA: TGTGCCAGTAGTATTGCGGGTCGGGACTATGGCTACACCTTC. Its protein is CASSIAGRDYGYTF.

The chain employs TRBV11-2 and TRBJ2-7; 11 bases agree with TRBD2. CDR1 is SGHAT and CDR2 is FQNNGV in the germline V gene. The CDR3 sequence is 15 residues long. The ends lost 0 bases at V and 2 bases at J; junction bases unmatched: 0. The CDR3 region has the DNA TGTGCCAGCAGCTTAGAACTAGCGGGGGCCTACGAGCAGTACTTC. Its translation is CASSLELAGAYEQYF. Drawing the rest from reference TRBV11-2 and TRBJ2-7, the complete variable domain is EAGVAQSPRYKIIEKRQSVAFWCNPISGHATLYWYQQILGQGPKLLIQFQNNGVVDDSQLPKDRFSAERLKGVDSTLKIQPAKLEDSAVYLCASSLELAGAYEQYFGPGTRLTVT.

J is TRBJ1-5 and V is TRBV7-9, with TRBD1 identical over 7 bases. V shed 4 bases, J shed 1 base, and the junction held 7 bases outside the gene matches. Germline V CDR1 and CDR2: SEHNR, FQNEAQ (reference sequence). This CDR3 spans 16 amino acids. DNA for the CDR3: TGTGCCAGCAGCTCGGACAGGTCGGGGAGCAATCAGCCCCAGCATTTT. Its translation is CASSSDRSGSNQPQHF.

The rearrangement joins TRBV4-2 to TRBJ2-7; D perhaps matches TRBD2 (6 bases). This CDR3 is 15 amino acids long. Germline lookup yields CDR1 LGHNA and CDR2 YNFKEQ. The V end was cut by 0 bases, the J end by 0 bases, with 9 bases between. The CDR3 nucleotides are TGTGCCAGCAGCCAAGACGACGGGAGCTCCTACGAGCAGTACTTC. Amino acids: CASSQDDGSSYEQYF.

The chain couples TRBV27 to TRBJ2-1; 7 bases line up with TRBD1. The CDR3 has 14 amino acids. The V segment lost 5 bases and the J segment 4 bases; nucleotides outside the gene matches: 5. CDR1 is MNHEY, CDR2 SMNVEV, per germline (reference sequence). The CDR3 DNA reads TGTGCCAGCAGTCAGACAGGGCAATACAATGAGCAGTTCTTC. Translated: CASSQTGQYNEQFF.

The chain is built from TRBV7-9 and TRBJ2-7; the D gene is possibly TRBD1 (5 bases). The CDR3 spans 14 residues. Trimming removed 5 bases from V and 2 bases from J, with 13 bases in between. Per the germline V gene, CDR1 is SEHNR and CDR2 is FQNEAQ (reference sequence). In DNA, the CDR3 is TGTGCCAGCAGCCCAGAGATAGGGGCCTACGAGCAGTACTTC. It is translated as CASSPEIGAYEQYF.

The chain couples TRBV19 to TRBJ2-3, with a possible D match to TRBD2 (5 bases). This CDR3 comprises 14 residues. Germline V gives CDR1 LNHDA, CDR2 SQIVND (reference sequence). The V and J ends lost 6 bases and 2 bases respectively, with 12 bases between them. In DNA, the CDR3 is TGTGCCAGTAGATGGCGGGCGGCCACAGATACGCAGTATTTT. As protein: CASRWRAATDTQYF.

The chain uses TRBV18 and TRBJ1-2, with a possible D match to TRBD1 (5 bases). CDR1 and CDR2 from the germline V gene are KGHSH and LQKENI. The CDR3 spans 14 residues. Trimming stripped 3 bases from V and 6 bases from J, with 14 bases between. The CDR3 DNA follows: TGTGCCAGCTCACCCTCCGGGACGTTTGATGGCTACACCTTC. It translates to CASSPSGTFDGYTF.